The 4 T cell receptor beta chains listed next were all sequenced from one sample in a study of vaccination effects on CD4 cells after COVID-19. Pools of viral peptides were used by the ViraFEST assay to expand antigen-specific CD4+ T cells ahead of sequencing. Researchers isolated CD4+ T cells once less than 13 days of culture had elapsed. All vaccine recipients tested negative for nucleocapsid antibodies and had never contracted SARS-CoV-2 infection. No antigen is known for these receptors. TCRdb keeps only in-frame clones here, not all; method: immunoSEQ multiplex PCR. The profile shows approximately 74,000 clones, about four fifths of them singletons. Material: CD4+ T cells from PBMCs cultured with HCoV-NL63 spike peptides, obtained before COVID-19 vaccination. Receptor source: a human donor who received a COVID-19 vaccine.

In this sample, this clone turned up once. The genes are TRBV10-3 and TRBJ2-2; 8 bases are shared with TRBD1. Losses at the gene ends were 4 bases for V and 6 bases for J; bases not matched to a gene: 4. Germline V gene sequence: CDR1 ENHRY, CDR2 SYGVKD. The CDR3 extends over 14 amino acids. CDR3 region: CAISATGAAGELFF. DNA of the CDR3: TGTGCCATCAGTGCGACAGGGGCGGCCGGGGAGCTGTTTTTT.

The chain recombines TRBV28 with TRBJ2-2, with 7 bases matching TRBD1. V was clipped by 4 bases and J by 1 base; unmatched bases: 6. Germline values: CDR1 MDHEN, CDR2 SYDVKM. This CDR3 is built from 16 residues. The CDR3 sequence: CASSSPGQRNTGELFF. The CDR3 DNA reads TGTGCCAGCAGTTCTCCGGGACAGAGGAACACCGGGGAGCTGTTTTTT.

This rearrangement joins TRBV5-1 to TRBJ2-1; 9 nucleotides line up with TRBD2. Germline V gene data show CDR1 as SGHRS and CDR2 as YFSETQ. This CDR3 contains 16 residues. The ends lost 0 bases at V and 8 bases at J; junction bases unmatched: 9. CDR3 loop: CASSLASGGQVYEQFF. CDR3 DNA: TGCGCCAGCAGCTTGGCCAGCGGGGGGCAAGTATATGAGCAGTTCTTC. Combining the CDR3 with reference TRBV5-1 and TRBJ2-1 gives the whole variable domain KAGVTQTPRYLIKTRGQQVTLSCSPISGHRSVSWYQQTPGQGLQFLFEYFSETQRNKGNFPGRFSGRQFSNSRSEMNVSTLELGDSALYLCASSLASGGQVYEQFFGPGTRLTVL.

This rearrangement joins TRBV19 to TRBJ1-4; D might be TRBD1 (5 bases). CDR1 is LNHDA, CDR2 SQIVND, per germline (reference sequence). The CDR3 has 16 amino acids. Trimming took 6 bases from V and 2 from J, leaving 16 bases between them. CDR3 nucleotide sequence: TGTGCCAGTAGCGGGGGGGGAACGGCGACTAATGAAAAACTGTTTTTT. It encodes CASSGGGTATNEKLFF.